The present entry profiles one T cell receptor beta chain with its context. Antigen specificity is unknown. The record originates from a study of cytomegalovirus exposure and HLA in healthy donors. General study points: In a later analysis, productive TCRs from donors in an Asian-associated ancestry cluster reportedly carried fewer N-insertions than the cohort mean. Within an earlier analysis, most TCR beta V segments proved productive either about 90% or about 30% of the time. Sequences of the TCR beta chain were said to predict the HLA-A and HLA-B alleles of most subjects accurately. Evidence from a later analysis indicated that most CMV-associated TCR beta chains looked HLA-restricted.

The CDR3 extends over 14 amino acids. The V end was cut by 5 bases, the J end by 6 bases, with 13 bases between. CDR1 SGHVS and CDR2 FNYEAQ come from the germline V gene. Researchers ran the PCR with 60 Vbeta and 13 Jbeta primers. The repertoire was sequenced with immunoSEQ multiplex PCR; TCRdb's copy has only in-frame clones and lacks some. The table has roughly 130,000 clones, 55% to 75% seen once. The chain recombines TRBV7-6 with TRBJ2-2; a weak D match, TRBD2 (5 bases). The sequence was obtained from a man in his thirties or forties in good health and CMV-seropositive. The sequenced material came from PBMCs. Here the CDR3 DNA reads TGTGCCAGCAGCCGGACGCGGGCCGCCGGGGAGCTGTTTTTT. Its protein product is CASSRTRAAGELFF.